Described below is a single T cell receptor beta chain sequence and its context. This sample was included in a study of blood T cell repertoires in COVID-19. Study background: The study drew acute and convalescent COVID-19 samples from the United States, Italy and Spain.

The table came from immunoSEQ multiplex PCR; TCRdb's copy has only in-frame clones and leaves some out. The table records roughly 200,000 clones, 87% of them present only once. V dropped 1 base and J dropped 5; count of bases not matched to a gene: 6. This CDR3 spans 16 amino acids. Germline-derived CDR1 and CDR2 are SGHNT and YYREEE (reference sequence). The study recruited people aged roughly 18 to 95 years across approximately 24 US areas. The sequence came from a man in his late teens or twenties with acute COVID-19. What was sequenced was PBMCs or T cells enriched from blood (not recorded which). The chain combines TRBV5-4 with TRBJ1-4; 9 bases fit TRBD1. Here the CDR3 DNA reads TGTGCCAGCAGCTTGCGGACCGGGACAGGGAATGAAAAACTGTTTTTT. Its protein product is CASSLRTGTGNEKLFF.